Shown below are 25 T cell receptor beta chains from a single sample sequenced in a study of T cell responses to AZD1222 COVID-19 vaccine. Some clones are missing from TCRdb's copy, which holds only in-frame ones; the method was immunoSEQ multiplex PCR. The sample consists of more than 150,000 clones, just over 90% of them appearing once. The sample consisted of peripheral blood, taken on day 0 of AZD1222 vaccination. The receptors stem from an adult in good health.

The V call is TRBV7-3, the J call TRBJ2-7, with D unclear. The CDR3 totals 14 residues. CDR1 and CDR2 from the germline V gene are SGHTA and FQGTGA. The V and J ends lost 5 bases and 7 bases respectively, with 18 bases between them. The DNA for the CDR3 is TGTGCCAGCAGCCCTGGACCGCCACAACTGGAGCAGTACTTC. It yields the protein CASSPGPPQLEQYF.

This clone showed up just a few times. The chain links TRBV29-1 to TRBJ1-4; D call uncertain. Trimming took 1 base from V and 4 from J, leaving 7 bases between them. The CDR3 length is 13 residues. Germline loops: CDR1 SQVTM, CDR2 ANQGSEA. CDR3 DNA: TGCAGCGTTGAAGTTCGGAGTAATGAAAAACTGTTTTTT. Translating gives CSVEVRSNEKLFF.

V and J are TRBV27 and TRBJ2-7; 7 nucleotides match TRBD1. This CDR3 region has 13 residues. CDR1 is MNHEY, CDR2 SMNVEV, per germline (reference sequence). V was clipped by 5 bases and J by 5 bases; unmatched bases: 6. The CDR3: CASSIQGVHEQYF. The CDR3 nucleotides are TGTGCCAGCAGTATCCAGGGGGTCCACGAGCAGTACTTC.

The V call is TRBV3-1 (or the pseudogene TRBV3-2), the J call TRBJ1-5; no clear D gene. Trimming removed 3 bases at V and 4 bases at J, with 16 bases between. This CDR3 spans 16 amino acids. Germline V lookup: CDR1 LGHDT, CDR2 YNNKEL (reference sequence). CDR3 amino acids: CASSHGGSGNNQPQHF. CDR3 bases: TGTGCCAGCAGCCATGGCGGGTCAGGTAATAATCAGCCCCAGCATTTT.

The genes are TRBV7-9 and TRBJ1-1; no clear D gene. V was trimmed by 3 bases and J by 5 bases, leaving 10 bases between them. Germline values: CDR1 SEHNR, CDR2 FQNEAQ (reference sequence). The CDR3 has 13 amino acids. CDR3 in DNA: TGTGCCAGCAGCTTTAATTCGGTGACTGAAGCTTTCTTT. The encoded protein is CASSFNSVTEAFF. The entire variable domain, with the rest obtained from reference TRBV7-9 and TRBJ1-1, is as follows: DTGVSQNPRHKITKRGQNVTFRCDPISEHNRLYWYRQTLGQGPEFLTYFQNEAQLEKSRLLSDRFSAERPKGSFSTLEIQRTEQGDSAMYLCASSFNSVTEAFFGQGTRLTVV.

This chain connects TRBV5-8 to TRBJ1-1; no reliable D call. CDR3 length equals 15 residues. Germline assignment: CDR1 SGHTS and CDR2 YDEGEE. Trimming removed 1 base at V and 1 base at J, with 11 bases between. CDR3 DNA sequence: TGTGCCAGCAGCTTGCGATTGGGTTCGAACACTGAAGCTTTCTTT. Amino acid sequence: CASSLRLGSNTEAFF.

This chain's CDR3 is CAISESKGGSYNEQFF. The CDR3 DNA reads as TGTGCCATCAGTGAGTCGAAGGGGGGCTCCTACAATGAGCAGTTCTTC. This chain joins TRBV10-3 and TRBJ2-1; either TRBD1 or TRBD2 may fit D (6 bases each). This CDR3 is built from 16 residues. Germline V lookup: CDR1 ENHRY, CDR2 SYGVKD. Trimming left V 0 bases short and J 0 bases short, with 9 bases between.

V is TRBV6-2 or TRBV6-3 and J is TRBJ1-1; D is perhaps TRBD1 (5 bases). There are 15 residues in the CDR3. Germline CDR1 reads MNHEY; CDR2 reads SVGEGT. V was trimmed by 2 bases and J by 0 bases, leaving 10 bases between them. CDR3 residues: CASSYPRGLNTEAFF. CDR3 sequence (DNA): TGTGCCAGCAGTTACCCCCGGGGGTTGAACACTGAAGCTTTCTTT.

This chain uses TRBV5-8 with TRBJ2-5; D may correspond to TRBD1 or TRBD2 (6 bases each). Germline V gene lookup returns CDR1 SGHTS and CDR2 YDEGEE. V was trimmed by 1 base and J by 5 bases, leaving 9 bases between them. The CDR3 runs 13 residues. The CDR3 DNA follows: TGTGCCAGCAGCTTGAGGGGGGCGGAGACCCAGTACTTC. Protein sequence: CASSLRGAETQYF.

The chain couples TRBV28 to TRBJ1-4; 7 bases are a match to TRBD1. V lost 5 bases, J lost 7 bases, and 10 bases stayed unmatched. The CDR3 has 15 amino acids. Germline loops: CDR1 MDHEN, CDR2 SYDVKM. The CDR3 spells CASSTRQGGSEKLFF. CDR3 coding DNA: TGTGCCAGCAGTACTCGACAGGGTGGGAGTGAAAAACTGTTTTTT.

This clone was observed a few times. J is TRBJ2-3 and V is TRBV28; D gene ambiguous. V was clipped by 6 bases and J by 1 base, with 2 bases between them. The length of the CDR3 is 11 residues. CDR1 is MDHEN and CDR2 is SYDVKM in the germline V gene. For the CDR3, the DNA is TGTGCCAGCAGGGGCACAGATACGCAGTATTTT. This gives the protein CASRGTDTQYF. The variable domain in full, with the rest retrieved from reference TRBV28 and TRBJ2-3, is DVKVTQSSRYLVKRTGEKVFLECVQDMDHENMFWYRQDPGLGLRLIYFSYDVKMKEKGDIPEGYSVSREKKERFSLILESASTNQTSMYLCASRGTDTQYFGPGTRLTVL.

The rearrangement joins TRBV3-1 (or the pseudogene TRBV3-2) to TRBJ2-3, with TRBD1 matching 9 bases. Trimming took 1 base from V and 3 from J; bases not matched to a gene: 14. Germline assignment: CDR1 LGHDT and CDR2 YNNKEL (reference sequence). The length of the CDR3 is 19 residues. The CDR3 protein is CASSQGIYRTGERTDTQYF. In DNA form, the CDR3 reads TGTGCCAGCAGCCAAGGAATATACAGGACAGGGGAGAGGACAGATACGCAGTATTTT.

This chain uses TRBV5-5 with TRBJ2-1; a weak D match, TRBD1 (5 bases). The CDR3 consists of 16 residues. Trimming took off 2 bases at V and 7 bases at J, with 19 bases between the two ends. Germline V gives CDR1 SGHKS, CDR2 YYEKEE (reference sequence). The CDR3 coding sequence is TGTGCCAGCAGCTTTCAACCCACTGACAGTTATAATGAGCAGTTCTTC. This translates into CASSFQPTDSYNEQFF.

The genes are TRBV5-1 and TRBJ1-4; the D is unclear. Germline assignment: CDR1 SGHRS and CDR2 YFSETQ. V gave up 2 bases and J gave up 6 bases, with 17 bases separating them. The CDR3 extends over 16 amino acids. CDR3 DNA sequence: TGCGCCAGCAGCTTTGCGCCTGAAAACAGCTATGAAAAACTGTTTTTT. The encoded protein is CASSFAPENSYEKLFF.

This clone was detected only once. The chain has TRBV11-2 and TRBJ2-1, with 7 bases matching TRBD1. Germline CDR1 SGHAT, CDR2 FQNNGV. The CDR3 extends over 18 amino acids. Trimming at V came to 1 base and at J to 9 bases, leaving 18 bases not matched to a gene. CDR3 amino acids: CASSLGSRGSPFRAEQFF. The CDR3 nucleotides read TGTGCCAGCAGCTTAGGGTCCAGGGGGTCCCCGTTCCGAGCTGAGCAGTTCTTC.

This chain joins TRBV5-1 and TRBJ2-3; the D is unclear. CDR1 is SGHRS and CDR2 is YFSETQ in the germline V gene. Trimming removed 4 bases from V and 0 bases from J, with 9 bases in between. CDR3 length: 14 residues. The CDR3 spells CASSGPLSTDTQYF. CDR3 nucleotide sequence: TGCGCCAGCAGCGGCCCACTTAGCACAGATACGCAGTATTTT.

This clone was counted between two and nine times. This chain uses TRBV6-5 with TRBJ2-7; a possible D gene is TRBD1 (5 bases). This CDR3 has 13 amino acids. The V and J ends lost 6 bases and 8 bases respectively, with 17 bases between them. Per germline, CDR1 MNHEY and CDR2 SVGAGI. Here the CDR3 reads CASRPSTVIKQYF. For the CDR3, the DNA is TGTGCCAGCAGACCATCGACAGTGATCAAGCAGTACTTC.

The chain uses TRBV6-6 and TRBJ1-1; D is uncertain. Per germline, CDR1 MNHNY and CDR2 SVGAGI (reference sequence). Trimming took 7 bases from V and 3 from J, leaving 12 bases between them. The CDR3 loop spans 13 amino acids. In DNA form, the CDR3 reads TGTGCCAGCACCAGGATTGGGGACACTGAAGCTTTCTTT. It specifies CASTRIGDTEAFF.

The chain uses TRBV11-1 and TRBJ2-7; 9 nucleotides agree with TRBD1. The V segment lost 5 bases and the J segment 6 bases; nucleotides outside the gene matches: 8. CDR1 and CDR2 (germline): SGHAT, FQDESV (reference sequence). There are 14 residues in the CDR3. CDR3 sequence reads: CASSTRTGAGEQYF. DNA for the CDR3: TGTGCCAGCAGCACCCGGACAGGGGCGGGCGAGCAGTACTTC.

This clone has only one observation. The gene calls are TRBV19 and TRBJ2-7; no reliable D call. The germline V gene encodes CDR1 LNHDA and CDR2 SQIVND (reference sequence). Deletions cut 8 bases from V and 0 bases from J, with 11 bases between. CDR3 length equals 13 residues. This chain's CDR3 is CASGYSSSYEQYF. CDR3 bases: TGTGCCAGTGGTTACAGCAGCTCCTACGAGCAGTACTTC.

This sequence joins TRBV11-1 and TRBJ1-2, with no clear D. The CDR3 is made up of 12 amino acids. In germline, CDR1 is SGHAT, CDR2 FQDESV (reference sequence). The ends were cut back, 5 bases at V and 4 bases at J, with 8 bases in the middle. The CDR3 bases are TGTGCCAGCAGCGACGACCTCTATGGCTACACCTTC. Its protein product is CASSDDLYGYTF. The full variable domain, in which reference TRBV11-1 and TRBJ1-2 provide the parts outside the CDR3, is EAEVAQSPRYKITEKSQAVAFWCDPISGHATLYWYRQILGQGPELLVQFQDESVVDDSQLPKDRFSAERLKGVDSTLKIQPAELGDSAMYLCASSDDLYGYTFGSGTRLTVV.

The rearrangement links TRBV3-1 (or the pseudogene TRBV3-2) to TRBJ2-3; D unresolved. The CDR3 length is 13 residues. Trimming shortened V by 4 bases and J by 4 bases, and 9 bases separated the two germline ends. Germline CDR1 reads LGHDT; CDR2 reads YNNKEL (reference sequence). CDR3 region: CASSRTGADTQYF. CDR3 coding DNA: TGTGCCAGCAGCCGGACGGGTGCAGATACGCAGTATTTT.

The chain joins TRBV18 to TRBJ1-6; the D gene is possibly TRBD1 (6 bases). Looked up from germline, CDR1 is KGHSH and CDR2 is LQKENI. V gave up 1 base and J gave up 6 bases, with 10 bases separating them. The CDR3 spans 15 residues. CDR3 loop: CASSPLDSPNSPLHF. The CDR3 nucleotides read TGTGCCAGCTCACCACTGGACAGCCCTAATTCACCCCTCCACTTT.

The chain couples TRBV24-1 to TRBJ2-3; 7 nucleotides line up with TRBD2. J was trimmed by 5 bases and V by 9 bases; bases with no gene match: 10. The CDR3 has 14 amino acids. CDR1 and CDR2 (germline): KGHDR, SFDVKD. This chain's CDR3 is CATSSREALDTQYF. In DNA, the CDR3 is TGTGCCACCTCATCCCGGGAGGCCCTAGATACGCAGTATTTT.

The rearrangement uses TRBV15 and TRBJ1-2; D is undetermined. The CDR3 covers 16 residues. The germline V gene has CDR1 LNHNV and CDR2 YYDKDF (reference sequence). Trimming left V 3 bases short and J 8 bases short, with 22 bases between. CDR3 region: CATSSGLGVEVGGYTF. In DNA, the CDR3 is TGTGCCACCAGCAGCGGCCTTGGGGTTGAGGTTGGGGGCTACACCTTC.